The clone carrying this T cell receptor (beta chain) has only a few counts. Antigen unknown. The CDR3 covers 16 residues. V was clipped by 4 bases and J by 7 bases; unmatched bases: 9. The germline gives CDR1 MGHRA, CDR2 YSYEKL. Study-wide findings and caveats: Tumor memory CD4+ T cell TCR gene usage clustered with blood and lymph node memory CD4+ cells and lymph node naive CD4+ cells.

Treg sorting used a CD4+CD25+CD127-/low gate. Constant-region reverse primers amplified full-length variable regions, followed by semi-nested Nested Universal Primer A PCR. TCRdb re-derived calls from the 5' RACE reads in MiXCR, one entry per CDR3 protein. The table lists approximately 60,000 distinct CDR3 sequences, less than 25% of them singletons. The sequence derives from a female donor with breast cancer. Sequencing used tumor-infiltrating Tregs sorted from the breast tumor. The chain joins TRBV4-1 to TRBJ2-7; 14 nucleotides agree with TRBD2. The CDR3: CASSLSRLAGGQEQYF. The CDR3 region has the DNA TGCGCCAGCAGCCTATCCAGACTAGCGGGAGGGCAAGAGCAGTACTTC.